Listed here are 17 T cell receptor beta chains from one sample, sequenced in a study of blood T cell repertoires in COVID-19. Some clones are missing from TCRdb's copy, which holds only in-frame ones; the method was immunoSEQ multiplex PCR. The sample lists approximately 270,000 clones; roughly nine tenths were seen once. The sequenced sample was peripheral blood. The receptors here all came from a man aged 35-49 years with active or convalescent COVID-19.

This chain uses TRBV6-6 with TRBJ1-5; no clear D gene. CDR1 is MNHNY, CDR2 SVGAGI, per germline (reference sequence). The CDR3 contains 16 residues. V lost 0 bases to trimming and J lost 6 bases, with 15 bases between them. CDR3 residues: CASSYSSWGSGQPQHF. The CDR3 region has the DNA TGTGCCAGCAGTTACTCGTCTTGGGGAAGCGGTCAGCCCCAGCATTTT.

CDR3 in amino acids: CASSQAGGGGNTIYF. In DNA, the CDR3 is TGTGCCAGCAGCCAAGCAGGGGGAGGAGGAAACACCATATATTTT. V gene TRBV3-1 (or the pseudogene TRBV3-2) combines with J gene TRBJ1-3, with 7 bases matching TRBD1. CDR1 and CDR2 (germline): LGHDT, YNNKEL (reference sequence). The CDR3 covers 15 residues. The V gene end was trimmed by 1 base and the J gene end by 4 bases; junction bases not matched to a gene: 4.

This chain joins TRBV2 and TRBJ1-1, with no clear D. Germline CDR1 reads SNHLY; CDR2 reads FYNNEI. V was clipped by 8 bases and J by 4 bases, with 8 bases between them. This CDR3 comprises 11 residues. The CDR3 DNA sequence: TGTGCCAGCTTCAGTGCCACTGAAGCTTTCTTT. Translating it yields CASFSATEAFF.

This chain joins TRBV7-6 and TRBJ2-2; D is unclear. The CDR3 consists of 13 residues. The V gene's germline CDR1 is SGHVS and CDR2 FNYEAQ. The germline V and J ends were trimmed by 4 bases and 2 bases, with 5 bases remaining between them. This chain's CDR3 is CASSSLNTGELFF. The CDR3 DNA sequence: TGTGCCAGCAGCTCCTTAAACACCGGGGAGCTGTTTTTT.

V usage is TRBV11-3 and J usage is TRBJ2-1; D possibly corresponds to TRBD1 (5 bases). The CDR3 length is 13 residues. V was cut by 3 bases and J by 8 bases, with 11 bases left in between. The germline CDR1 and CDR2 sequences are SGHNT and YENEEA. CDR3 region: CASSLGLGDEQFF. The CDR3, as DNA: TGTGCCAGCAGCTTGGGTCTAGGGGATGAGCAGTTCTTC.

V is TRBV7-9 and J is TRBJ1-6; D is perhaps TRBD1 (6 bases). The CDR3 sequence is 14 residues long. Germline-derived CDR1 and CDR2 are SEHNR and FQNEAQ (reference sequence). Trimming removed 6 bases at V and 7 bases at J, with 13 bases between. This chain's CDR3 is CASRGPGGNSPLHF. CDR3 coding DNA: TGTGCCAGCAGAGGGCCGGGGGGCAATTCACCCCTCCACTTT.

This sequence joins TRBV6-5 and TRBJ1-6; maybe TRBD1 (5 bases). This CDR3 contains 15 residues. CDR1 and CDR2 from the germline V gene are MNHEY and SVGAGI. Trimming cost V 8 bases and J 10 bases, with 21 bases left between them. Here the CDR3 DNA reads TGTGCCAGCCCCGGGGAGGAGGGGATGAAGTCACCCCTCCACTTT. Amino acids: CASPGEEGMKSPLHF.

Notes on this clone: The CDR3 ends on some other residue instead of the conserved phenylalanine or tryptophan, so this is likely a read error. The DNA is omitted, as the CDR3 cannot be located on it reliably, and the CDR3 follows TCRdb's listing. This chain links TRBV6-4 with TRBJ2-6; the D call TRBD1 from the table was never checked on the DNA. Looked up from germline, CDR1 is MRHNA and CDR2 is SNTAGT. The CDR3 totals 8 residues, both ends included. This CDR3 reads CASSAQVR.

The rearrangement joins TRBV10-3 to TRBJ2-3, with 12 bases matching TRBD2. The germline gives CDR1 ENHRY, CDR2 SYGVKD. V trimming: 8 bases; J trimming: 1 base; junction bases outside the gene matches: 10. This CDR3 spans 17 amino acids. The CDR3 sequence: CAISRTSGMAGTDTQYF. Written as DNA, the CDR3 is TGTGCCATCTCCCGGACTAGCGGGATGGCTGGCACAGATACGCAGTATTTT.

The chain couples TRBV18 to TRBJ2-7, with 7 bases lining up with TRBD1. The CDR3 is 14 amino acids. Germline V gene data show CDR1 as KGHSH and CDR2 as LQKENI. Trimming took 0 bases from V and 3 from J; bases not matched to a gene: 2. The CDR3 sequence: CASSPPGTVYEQYF. CDR3 nucleotides: TGTGCCAGCTCACCACCGGGGACAGTCTACGAGCAGTACTTC.

V gene TRBV5-1 combines with J gene TRBJ2-7; 7 bases line up with TRBD2. V shed 5 bases and J 3 bases; nucleotides not matched to a gene: 11. The germline CDR1 and CDR2 sequences are SGHRS and YFSETQ. The CDR3 consists of 15 residues. The CDR3, as DNA: TGCGCCAGCAGACCTGTGGCGGGAGTAGTCTACGAGCAGTACTTC. This codes for CASRPVAGVVYEQYF.

This clone was seen just once. The chain couples TRBV5-1 to TRBJ2-7, with 8 bases fitting TRBD1. V dropped 4 bases and J dropped 1; count of bases not matched to a gene: 7. The CDR3 is 15 residues long. Germline-derived CDR1 and CDR2 are SGHRS and YFSETQ. For the CDR3, the DNA is TGCGCCAGCAGCACCACAGGGGGGACGTCCTACGAGCAGTACTTC. It specifies CASSTTGGTSYEQYF.

The V and J genes are TRBV4-1 and TRBJ2-7; 10 bases match TRBD1. The CDR3 runs to 15 residues. Per germline, CDR1 MGHRA and CDR2 YSYEKL. The V gene end was trimmed by 4 bases and the J gene end by 6 bases; junction bases not matched to a gene: 9. The CDR3, as DNA: TGCGCCAGCAGCCTTCCGACAGGGGGCGTTCCCGAGCAGTACTTC. Translating gives CASSLPTGGVPEQYF.

This rearrangement joins TRBV12-5 to TRBJ1-6, with a tentative D call TRBD1 (5 bases). V lost 6 bases, J lost 0 bases, and 15 bases lay in between. The CDR3 covers 17 residues. CDR1 is LGHNT and CDR2 is FRNRAP in the germline V gene. CDR3 sequence reads: CASGQDSLSSYNSPLHF. Here the CDR3 DNA reads TGTGCTAGTGGCCAAGACAGTCTAAGCTCCTATAATTCACCCCTCCACTTT.

This clone was recorded only once. The chain recombines TRBV21-1 with TRBJ1-5; TRBD1 is the table's D call, not checked against the DNA. TRBV21-1 is a pseudogene. CDR3 size: 14 residues. This CDR3 reads CASSNRQGAQPQHF. Here the CDR3 DNA reads TGTGCCAGCAGCAATCGACAGGGGGCTCAGCCCCAGCATTTT.

The chain carries TRBV5-4 and TRBJ2-2, with 8 bases that match TRBD2. Germline CDR1 SGHNT, CDR2 YYREEE (reference sequence). The CDR3 consists of 15 residues. Trimming took 10 bases from V and 5 from J; bases not matched to a gene: 13. CDR3 bases: TGTGCCGGGACCACTAGCGGAGGGCGGACCGGGGAGCTGTTTTTT. It specifies CAGTTSGGRTGELFF.

This clone was seen only once. The chain employs TRBV6-5 and TRBJ2-1, with D maybe TRBD2 (5 bases). V gave up 0 bases and J gave up 2 bases, with 8 bases separating them. The CDR3 is made up of 15 amino acids. Germline V gene sequence: CDR1 MNHEY, CDR2 SVGAGI. CDR3: CASSYSAGTYNEQFF. The CDR3 coding sequence is TGTGCCAGCAGTTACTCGGCCGGGACCTACAATGAGCAGTTCTTC.